This entry lists 4 T cell receptor beta chains sequenced from one sample in a study of blood T cell repertoires in COVID-19. Assay: immunoSEQ multiplex PCR; the TCRdb copy retains only in-frame clones and omits some. The sample records approximately 200,000 clones, less than 90% being singletons. What was sequenced was peripheral blood. The source of these receptors is a man in his 70s with active or convalescent COVID-19.

The rearrangement joins TRBV3-1 (or the pseudogene TRBV3-2) to TRBJ2-2; 12 bases align to TRBD2. The CDR3 loop spans 16 amino acids. Germline CDR1 LGHDT, CDR2 YNNKEL (reference sequence). With V trimmed by 1 base and J by 6 bases, 3 bases remained unmatched. CDR3 nucleotides: TGTGCCAGCAGCCAAGTTCTAGCGGGGGGGCCCGGGGAGCTGTTTTTT. Residues: CASSQVLAGGPGELFF.

The genes are TRBV15 and TRBJ1-5; tentatively, D is TRBD1 (5 bases). Germline V gene lookup returns CDR1 LNHNV and CDR2 YYDKDF (reference sequence). Deletions cut 1 base from V and 6 bases from J, with 13 bases between. This CDR3 has 15 residues. The CDR3 DNA reads TGTGCCACCAGCAGAGGGAGGGGCGCGGGTCAGCCCCAGCATTTT. Encoded protein: CATSRGRGAGQPQHF. Using reference TRBV15 and TRBJ1-5 for the parts outside the CDR3, the full variable domain is DAMVIQNPRYQVTQFGKPVTLSCSQTLNHNVMYWYQQKSSQAPKLLFHYYDKDFNNEADTPDNFQSRRPNTSFCFLDIRSPGLGDTAMYLCATSRGRGAGQPQHFGDGTRLSIL.

This clone was recorded only once. The V and J genes are TRBV5-5 and TRBJ2-1; possibly TRBD2 for D (6 bases). Looked up from germline, CDR1 is SGHKS and CDR2 is YYEKEE (reference sequence). Trimming removed 2 bases at V and 6 bases at J, with 9 bases between. The CDR3 totals 13 residues. The CDR3 sequence: CASSLPGVNEQFF. CDR3 DNA sequence: TGTGCCAGCAGCTTACCGGGAGTCAATGAGCAGTTCTTC. The complete variable domain, with remaining parts taken from reference TRBV5-5 and TRBJ2-1, reads DAGVTQSPTHLIKTRGQQVTLRCSPISGHKSVSWYQQVLGQGPQFIFQYYEKEERGRGNFPDRFSARQFPNYSSELNVNALLLGDSALYLCASSLPGVNEQFFGPGTRLTVL.

The V gene is TRBV10-2, the J gene TRBJ2-1, with 11 bases aligning to TRBD2. The CDR3 totals 17 residues. CDR1 WSHSY and CDR2 SAAADI come from the germline V gene. The J segment lost 6 bases and the V segment lost 5 bases, leaving 12 bases of the junction unmatched. Here the CDR3 reads CASSFPTTSGTSNEQFF. For the CDR3, the DNA is TGCGCCAGCAGTTTTCCAACGACTAGCGGGACAAGCAATGAGCAGTTCTTC.